Following are 17 T cell receptor beta chains from one sample sequenced in a study of OX40 agonist ivuxolimab in advanced cancers. Profiling relied on immunoSEQ multiplex PCR, and the TCRdb table lists in-frame clones only, not all of them. This table holds more than 60,000 clones, around nine tenths found once. The specimen was CD4+ or CD8+ T cells sorted from blood, collected in a trial of the OX40 agonist ivuxolimab. The receptors were gathered from an adult with an advanced solid tumor such as melanoma, head and neck, liver or kidney cancer.

Only one count was recorded for this clone. The rearrangement joins TRBV28 to TRBJ1-3, with D maybe TRBD1 (5 bases). The V end lost 8 bases, the J end lost 7 bases, and 18 bases lay between the germline ends. CDR3 length equals 14 residues. Germline V gives CDR1 MDHEN, CDR2 SYDVKM. Written as DNA, the CDR3 is TGTGCCAGCCTCAGTTTGGGCCAGGGTAACACCATATATTTT. This sequence encodes CASLSLGQGNTIYF.

The chain carries TRBV7-9 and TRBJ1-5, with unresolved D. The CDR3 runs 13 residues. Germline V gene sequence: CDR1 SEHNR, CDR2 FQNEAQ (reference sequence). The V and J ends lost 1 base and 3 bases respectively, with 4 bases between them. The CDR3 reads CASSLGPNQPQHF. CDR3 bases: TGTGCCAGCAGCTTAGGCCCCAATCAGCCCCAGCATTTT.

The chain combines TRBV5-4 with TRBJ2-5, with D tentatively TRBD2 (5 bases). Trimming cost V 1 base and J 4 bases, with 11 bases left between them. CDR3 length: 14 amino acids. Germline lookup yields CDR1 SGHNT and CDR2 YYREEE (reference sequence). CDR3 bases: TGTGCCAGCAGCTTGCGGGGTCTTTTAGAGACCCAGTACTTC. It translates to CASSLRGLLETQYF.

This clone is a singleton in its sample. The chain joins TRBV28 to TRBJ2-5; D might be TRBD2 (6 bases). With 6 bases removed from V and 4 bases from J, the gap between germline ends came to 18 bases. The germline CDR1 and CDR2 sequences are MDHEN and SYDVKM. This CDR3 contains 15 residues. CDR3 DNA sequence: TGTGCCAGCAGCCGGCACCAGGGAGGAGGAGAGACCCAGTACTTC. Its protein is CASSRHQGGGETQYF.

This clone was seen just once. The chain combines TRBV28 with TRBJ2-7, with 10 bases fitting TRBD2. This CDR3 region has 16 residues. V shed 5 bases, J shed 3 bases, and the junction held 10 bases outside the gene matches. Germline-derived CDR1 and CDR2 are MDHEN and SYDVKM. CDR3 amino acids: CASSPSWLAGDYEQYF. CDR3 in DNA: TGTGCCAGCAGTCCGAGTTGGCTAGCGGGAGACTACGAGCAGTACTTC.

V and J are TRBV28 and TRBJ2-1, with TRBD2 identical over 8 bases. This CDR3 contains 13 residues. Trimming took 6 bases from V and 6 from J; bases not matched to a gene: 4. From germline, CDR1 is MDHEN and CDR2 SYDVKM. CDR3 residues: CASRPTSGNEQFF. Here the CDR3 DNA reads TGTGCCAGCAGACCAACTAGCGGCAATGAGCAGTTCTTC.

In DNA, the CDR3 is TGTGCCAGCAGTGAACGGCCGACAGGGGGCCTTGGTGAAGCTTTCTTT. It codes for CASSERPTGGLGEAFF. The gene calls are TRBV6-1 and TRBJ1-1, with 10 positions matching TRBD1. This CDR3 has 16 residues. Losses at the gene ends were 2 bases for V and 7 bases for J; bases not matched to a gene: 10. Germline V gene lookup returns CDR1 MNHNS and CDR2 SASEGT.

As DNA, the CDR3 is TGTGCCACCGCCTCCTCTGGGGCCAACGTCCTGACTTTC. It translates to CATASSGANVLTF. This chain connects TRBV15 to TRBJ2-6; D is unresolved. Per germline, CDR1 LNHNV and CDR2 YYDKDF (reference sequence). Trimming stripped 8 bases from V and 0 bases from J, with 5 bases between. CDR3 length: 13 residues.

The chain carries TRBV5-4 and TRBJ2-5; D gene ambiguous. CDR3 length: 13 residues. V gave up 2 bases and J gave up 2 bases, with 7 bases separating them. CDR1 is SGHNT and CDR2 is YYREEE in the germline V gene (reference sequence). The CDR3 here is CASSLSKQETQYF. The CDR3, as DNA: TGTGCCAGCAGCTTATCGAAACAAGAGACCCAGTACTTC.

This chain joins TRBV7-6 and TRBJ1-4, with 9 bases identical to TRBD1. CDR3 size: 16 residues. CDR1 and CDR2 from the germline V gene are SGHVS and FNYEAQ. With 5 bases clipped from V and 2 bases from J, the junction kept 6 bases outside the gene matches. The CDR3 DNA reads TGTGCCAGCAGCCTTACAACAGGGGGCACTAATGAAAAACTGTTTTTT. This gives the protein CASSLTTGGTNEKLFF.

CDR3 in amino acids: CASSQVRQTYQETQYF. The CDR3 nucleotides read TGCGCCAGCAGCCAAGTAAGACAGACGTACCAAGAGACCCAGTACTTC. The J gene is TRBJ2-5, the V gene TRBV4-1; the D gene is possibly TRBD1 (5 bases). Trimming took 1 base from V and 0 from J, leaving 12 bases between them. This CDR3 is built from 16 residues. CDR1 MGHRA and CDR2 YSYEKL come from the germline V gene.

This rearrangement joins TRBV11-3 to TRBJ2-1, with 7 bases aligning to TRBD1. J lost 14 bases, V lost 6 bases, and 16 bases had no gene match. Germline values: CDR1 SGHNT, CDR2 YENEEA. This CDR3 is built from 14 residues. This CDR3 is CASSRADAGTEKFF. The DNA for the CDR3 is TGTGCCAGCAGTCGCGCGGATGCAGGGACAGAGAAGTTCTTC.

The J gene is TRBJ2-1, the V gene TRBV18; TRBD2 matches 8 bases. J was trimmed by 6 bases and V by 1 base; bases with no gene match: 5. This CDR3 has 15 residues. Germline values: CDR1 KGHSH, CDR2 LQKENI. The CDR3 bases are TGTGCCAGCTCACCACGGTCGGGAGGGTTCAATGAGCAGTTCTTC. It specifies CASSPRSGGFNEQFF. Supplemented by reference TRBV18 and TRBJ2-1, the full variable domain reads NAGVMQNPRHLVRRRGQEARLRCSPMKGHSHVYWYRQLPEEGLKFMVYLQKENIIDESGMPKERFSAEFPKEGPSILRIQQVVRGDSAAYFCASSPRSGGFNEQFFGPGTRLTVL.

This rearrangement joins TRBV11-2 to TRBJ1-4, with TRBD1 as a possible D gene (5 bases). This CDR3 is built from 14 residues. The germline V gene has CDR1 SGHAT and CDR2 FQNNGV. The germline V and J ends were trimmed by 5 bases and 8 bases, with 15 bases remaining between them. The CDR3 coding sequence is TGTGCCAGCAGCCAGGGTTTGCTTGGGGAAAAACTGTTTTTT. Translation: CASSQGLLGEKLFF.

The chain has TRBV7-2 and TRBJ2-3, with 7 bases aligning to TRBD2. CDR3 length equals 15 residues. After removal of 1 base from V and 4 bases from J, the junction contained 5 bases not matched to a gene. Germline values: CDR1 SGHTA, CDR2 FQGNSA. CDR3 residues: CASSLGPGGADTQYF. CDR3 nucleotide sequence: TGTGCCAGCAGCTTAGGGCCGGGAGGAGCAGATACGCAGTATTTT.

The chain's CDR3 is CASKPGNTEAFF. CDR3 sequence (DNA): TGTGCCAGCAAGCCAGGGAACACTGAAGCTTTCTTT. J is TRBJ1-1 and V is TRBV28; D uncertain. The CDR3 loop spans 12 amino acids. Germline V lookup: CDR1 MDHEN, CDR2 SYDVKM. Trimming left V 7 bases short and J 1 base short, with 7 bases between.

This rearrangement joins TRBV28 to TRBJ2-1, with unresolved D. V lost 6 bases and J lost 3, with 15 bases in between. CDR3 length equals 15 residues. Germline CDR1 reads MDHEN; CDR2 reads SYDVKM. As DNA, the CDR3 is TGTGCCAGCAGGCCCGGAGAAGGCTACTACAATGAGCAGTTCTTC. Translation gives CASRPGEGYYNEQFF.